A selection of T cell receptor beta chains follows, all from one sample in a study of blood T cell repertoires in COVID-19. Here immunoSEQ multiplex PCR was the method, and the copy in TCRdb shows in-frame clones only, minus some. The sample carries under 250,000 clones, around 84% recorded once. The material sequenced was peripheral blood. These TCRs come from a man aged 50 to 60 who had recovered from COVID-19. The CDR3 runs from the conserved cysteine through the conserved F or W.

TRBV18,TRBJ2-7,CASSPGLASEQYF
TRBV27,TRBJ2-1,CASSPGSGRGEQFF
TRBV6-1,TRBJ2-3,CASSETGRTDTQYF
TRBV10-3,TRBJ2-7,CAISEPHRETYEQYF
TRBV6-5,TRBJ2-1,CASMVVAGVSNEQFF
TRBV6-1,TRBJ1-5,CASSEGGQGSNQPQHF
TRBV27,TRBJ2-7,CASRPGQGFYEQYF
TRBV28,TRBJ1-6,CASSVLGTGNSPLHF
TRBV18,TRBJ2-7,CASSPIPQGAYEQYF
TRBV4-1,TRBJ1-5,CASSQLDGDQPQHF
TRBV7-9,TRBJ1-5,CASSLGGVQPQHF
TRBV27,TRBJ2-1,CASSSWTSGYNNEQFF
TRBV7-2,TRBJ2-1,CASSYGTDSYNEQFF
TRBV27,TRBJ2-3,CASSLSSPSDTQYF
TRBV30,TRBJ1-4,CAWRPRDSEEKLFF
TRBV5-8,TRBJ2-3,CASSWESASGRQRADTQYF
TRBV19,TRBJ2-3,CASSMVGLAGVTDTQYF
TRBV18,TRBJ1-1,CASSEAITNTEAFF
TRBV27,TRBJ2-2,CASSPQTGELFF
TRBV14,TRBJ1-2,CASSRSAGVYGYTF
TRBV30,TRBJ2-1,CAWSTGLAGFNEQFF
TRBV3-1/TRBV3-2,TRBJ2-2,CASSWDRVTTGELFF